One sample yielded the 16 T cell receptor beta chains listed below, sequenced in a study of CD8+ T cells in alopecia areata. Following RNA extraction, reverse transcription yielded cDNA that acted as the sequencing template. Only in-frame clones appear in the TCRdb table, and some are missing; sequencing was by immunoSEQ multiplex PCR. In the table there are some 100,000 clones, 55% to 70% of which are singletons. Regarding treatment: oral pan-JAK inhibitor, 5-10 mg twice daily. The sequenced sample was CD8+ T cells sorted from blood, obtained between weeks 55 and 70, from a patient treated with tofacitinib. Receptors were obtained from a human donor with alopecia areata.

V gene TRBV30 combines with J gene TRBJ2-5; D remains ambiguous. Trimming took 5 bases from V and 1 from J, leaving 14 bases between them. Looked up from germline, CDR1 is GTSNPN and CDR2 is SVGIG (reference sequence). The CDR3 extends over 14 amino acids. The CDR3 sequence: CAWSAANAQETQYF. CDR3 nucleotide sequence: TGTGCCTGGTCGGCAGCCAACGCCCAAGAGACCCAGTACTTC.

This clone was detected once. The chain couples TRBV15 to TRBJ2-1; 7 bases match TRBD2. Germline trimming cut 0 bases from V and 11 bases from J; bases unmatched to any gene: 7. The CDR3 has 14 residues. The germline V gene has CDR1 LNHNV and CDR2 YYDKDF (reference sequence). CDR3 sequence reads: CATSRDGGTNQQFF. The CDR3 bases are TGTGCCACCAGCAGAGATGGGGGGACTAACCAGCAGTTCTTC.

The J gene is TRBJ1-1, the V gene TRBV30; no definite D call. Germline V gene lookup returns CDR1 GTSNPN and CDR2 SVGIG (reference sequence). The V gene lost 4 bases and the J gene lost 7 bases, with 10 bases spanning the gap. The CDR3 is 11 residues long. The DNA of the CDR3 is TGTGCCTGGATCTTACCTTATGAAGCTTTCTTT. Amino acids: CAWILPYEAFF.

The genes are TRBV28 and TRBJ2-3, with 8 bases fitting TRBD2. CDR1 MDHEN and CDR2 SYDVKM come from the germline V gene. The CDR3 has 19 amino acids. Trimming cost V 5 bases and J 1 base; bases outside gene matches: 17. CDR3 bases: TGTGCCAGCAGTCCTCAGATATGGGGACTAGAAAGGGGCACAGATACGCAGTATTTT. It codes for CASSPQIWGLERGTDTQYF.

This clone showed up just a few times. The chain joins TRBV29-1 to TRBJ1-1; D not resolved. The CDR3 totals 11 residues. Trimming took off 3 bases at V and 6 bases at J, with 8 bases between the two ends. Per germline, CDR1 SQVTM and CDR2 ANQGSEA. The CDR3 protein is CSVDLAPEAFF. CDR3 nucleotides: TGCAGCGTTGACCTGGCTCCTGAAGCTTTCTTT.

This clone was detected a few times. The rearrangement uses TRBV15 and TRBJ1-1, with D possibly being TRBD1 (5 bases). The CDR3 length is 17 residues. Trimming stripped 0 bases from V and 1 base from J, with 15 bases between. CDR1 LNHNV and CDR2 YYDKDF come from the germline V gene (reference sequence). The CDR3: CATSRDRTPEKNTEAFF. In DNA form, the CDR3 reads TGTGCCACCAGCAGAGATCGGACACCGGAGAAGAACACTGAAGCTTTCTTT.

This clone was recorded at least ten times. This sequence joins TRBV6-4 and TRBJ2-1, with D possibly being TRBD1 (6 bases). V lost 9 bases to trimming and J lost 10 bases, with 7 bases between them. Germline V gene sequence: CDR1 MRHNA, CDR2 SNTAGT. CDR3 length: 9 amino acids. CDR3 sequence (DNA): TGTGCCAGTGGGACAGAGCAGTTCTTC. It translates to CASGTEQFF.

This clone was seen once. Other DNA sequences from this sample encode an identical CDR3 as well. The chain carries TRBV19 and TRBJ1-1; D remains ambiguous. Germline lookup yields CDR1 LNHDA and CDR2 SQIVND (reference sequence). V lost 1 base, J lost 6 bases, and 6 bases lay in between. The CDR3 length is 12 residues. The CDR3 DNA is TGTGCCAGTAGTATAGGTGGAGCTGAAGCTTTCTTT. This gives the protein CASSIGGAEAFF.

The chain combines TRBV6-5 with TRBJ1-4, with D possibly being TRBD1 (5 bases). This CDR3 contains 16 residues. V was clipped by 0 bases and J by 8 bases, with 16 bases between them. From germline, CDR1 is MNHEY and CDR2 SVGAGI. CDR3 coding DNA: TGTGCCAGCAGTTACTCGCCGAGGGGACTTTCGGAAAAACTGTTTTTT. It codes for CASSYSPRGLSEKLFF.

In this sample, this clone turned up a few times. The rearrangement uses TRBV29-1 and TRBJ2-1; possible D gene TRBD1, 5 bases. The CDR3 contains 16 residues. V lost 1 base and J 0 bases, leaving 13 bases between the germline ends. Germline loops: CDR1 SQVTM, CDR2 ANQGSEA. In DNA form, the CDR3 reads TGCAGCGTTGAAGGCCTCCAAGACAGCTCCTACAATGAGCAGTTCTTC. Translating gives CSVEGLQDSSYNEQFF.

This clone has a handful of counts. J is TRBJ2-7 and V is TRBV4-2, with 8 positions matching TRBD1. CDR3 length: 15 residues. Trimming at V came to 2 bases and at J to 2 bases, leaving 5 bases not matched to a gene. Germline values: CDR1 LGHNA, CDR2 YNFKEQ. CDR3 in DNA: TGTGCCAGCAGCCAATTCCTGACAGGGGCCTACGAGCAGTACTTC. Amino acids: CASSQFLTGAYEQYF.

V usage is TRBV15 and J usage is TRBJ1-3; D remains unclear. Trimming took 5 bases from V and 7 from J, leaving 9 bases between them. The CDR3 contains 12 residues. Germline V gives CDR1 LNHNV, CDR2 YYDKDF (reference sequence). The DNA of the CDR3 is TGTGCCACCAGCGAGCTGGACAACACCATATATTTT. This gives the protein CATSELDNTIYF.

This sequence joins TRBV5-8 and TRBJ2-1, with 11 bases identical to TRBD2. This CDR3 is 15 amino acids long. Germline trimming cut 1 base from V and 6 bases from J; bases unmatched to any gene: 3. CDR1 is SGHTS, CDR2 YDEGEE, per germline. Here the CDR3 reads CASSLPGLAVNEQFF. The DNA for the CDR3 is TGTGCCAGCAGCTTGCCGGGACTAGCGGTCAATGAGCAGTTCTTC.

This chain uses TRBV5-1 with TRBJ2-3, with D maybe TRBD1 (5 bases). CDR1 is SGHRS, CDR2 YFSETQ, per germline. V was shortened by 9 bases and J by 2 bases, with 16 bases between the two germline ends. The CDR3 is made up of 14 amino acids. CDR3 DNA: TGCGCCACCCAAACAGGATCTGCCACAGATACGCAGTATTTT. It yields the protein CATQTGSATDTQYF.

The V gene is TRBV13, the J gene TRBJ2-1, with D hard to call. Germline lookup yields CDR1 PRHDT and CDR2 FYEKMQ (reference sequence). This CDR3 comprises 16 residues. With 1 base removed from V and 6 bases from J, the gap between germline ends came to 16 bases. CDR3 protein: CASSLVGPLPSNEQFF. The CDR3 DNA sequence: TGTGCCAGCAGCTTAGTCGGACCCCTCCCCAGCAATGAGCAGTTCTTC.

The chain carries TRBV27 and TRBJ2-7; 7 positions match TRBD2. Germline V gene lookup returns CDR1 MNHEY and CDR2 SMNVEV (reference sequence). V shed 6 bases, J shed 3 bases, and the junction held 8 bases outside the gene matches. CDR3 size: 14 residues. DNA of the CDR3: TGTGCCAGCAGAAACTCCGCGGGGGACTACGAGCAGTACTTC. Translation: CASRNSAGDYEQYF.